These 13 T cell receptor beta chains share one sample of origin, sequenced in a study of graft-versus-host responses after intestinal transplantation. The assay was immunoSEQ multiplex PCR, and TCRdb's table has in-frame clones only and misses some. This table holds 65,000 to 85,000 clones, approximately 92% found once. The material sequenced was bone marrow, taken 734 days after intestinal transplantation. Receptors were obtained from a human patient who received an intestinal transplant, so some T cells may come from the graft donor.

CDR3 in amino acids: CASSLTSDPGRTGELFF. For the CDR3, the DNA is TGTGCCAGCAGCTTAACGTCGGACCCCGGCCGCACCGGGGAGCTGTTTTTT. The chain is built from TRBV7-3 and TRBJ2-2, with D uncertain. CDR1 is SGHTA and CDR2 is FQGTGA in the germline V gene. Trimming took 0 bases from V and 4 from J, leaving 15 bases between them. The CDR3 runs 17 residues.

The V and J genes are TRBV6-6 and TRBJ2-1, with TRBD1 matching over 10 bases. The CDR3 runs 16 residues. Trimming removed 1 base from V and 5 bases from J; junction bases left unmatched: 5. Germline V gene lookup returns CDR1 MNHNY and CDR2 SVGAGI (reference sequence). The CDR3 spells CASSYYDRGRDNEQFF. The CDR3 bases are TGTGCCAGCAGTTACTACGACAGGGGGCGCGACAATGAGCAGTTCTTC.

This chain uses TRBV18 with TRBJ2-1, with 9 bases fitting TRBD2. Germline CDR1 is KGHSH and CDR2 is LQKENI. This CDR3 is built from 19 residues. Losses at the gene ends were 2 bases for V and 2 bases for J; bases not matched to a gene: 13. The CDR3 here is CASSPWGPPAGGPYNEQFF. The CDR3 nucleotides read TGTGCCAGCTCACCATGGGGGCCCCCAGCGGGGGGACCCTACAATGAGCAGTTCTTC.

This chain connects TRBV6-6 to TRBJ1-5; D gene unclear. Trimming removed 5 bases at V and 3 bases at J, with 11 bases between. Germline lookup yields CDR1 MNHNY and CDR2 SVGAGI (reference sequence). The CDR3 length is 14 residues. CDR3 in amino acids: CASSPIVNNQPQHF. In nucleotides, the CDR3 is TGTGCCAGCAGTCCGATCGTAAACAATCAGCCCCAGCATTTT.

The chain combines TRBV7-9 with TRBJ2-7; the D gene is possibly TRBD1 (7 bases). Germline V gene sequence: CDR1 SEHNR, CDR2 FQNEAQ (reference sequence). The CDR3 runs 14 residues. The V end was cut by 5 bases, the J end by 2 bases, with 13 bases between. The chain's CDR3 is CASSPRGTAYEQYF. The DNA of the CDR3 is TGTGCCAGCAGCCCCCGCGGGACAGCCTACGAGCAGTACTTC.

V usage is TRBV7-6 and J usage is TRBJ2-7; D not resolved. V was cut by 0 bases and J by 3 bases, with 3 bases left in between. Germline lookup yields CDR1 SGHVS and CDR2 FNYEAQ. CDR3 length equals 12 residues. In DNA form, the CDR3 reads TGTGCCAGCAGCTTAGCTAACTACGAGCAGTACTTC. It yields the protein CASSLANYEQYF.

This sequence joins TRBV7-9 and TRBJ2-5; D is perhaps TRBD1 or TRBD2 (5 bases each). Trimming stripped 0 bases from V and 4 bases from J, with 21 bases between. In germline, CDR1 is SEHNR, CDR2 FQNEAQ (reference sequence). The CDR3 sequence is 18 residues long. The DNA of the CDR3 is TGTGCCAGCAGCTTAGCTCCCTTCCTCGGGACGAGACCAGAGACCCAGTACTTC. Residues: CASSLAPFLGTRPETQYF.

This clone showed up just once. The CDR3 sequence: CASRDTGPSNTEAFF. The CDR3 bases are TGTGCCAGCAGGGACACCGGGCCTTCGAACACTGAAGCTTTCTTT. The V and J genes are TRBV5-4 and TRBJ1-1; perhaps TRBD1 as D (5 bases). The V and J ends lost 5 bases and 1 base respectively, with 15 bases between them. The CDR3 consists of 15 residues. Germline loops: CDR1 SGHNT, CDR2 YYREEE (reference sequence). Full variable domain (missing parts from reference TRBV5-4 and TRBJ1-1): ETGVTQSPTHLIKTRGQQVTLRCSSQSGHNTVSWYQQALGQGPQFIFQYYREEENGRGNFPPRFSGLQFPNYSSELNVNALELDDSALYLCASRDTGPSNTEAFFGQGTRLTVV.

The V and J genes are TRBV18 and TRBJ1-2; 8 bases match TRBD1. J was trimmed by 1 base and V by 3 bases; bases with no gene match: 16. Germline values: CDR1 KGHSH, CDR2 LQKENI. This CDR3 has 19 amino acids. The CDR3 loop reads CASSPQISRTGSGNYGYTF. DNA of the CDR3: TGTGCCAGCTCACCCCAGATATCTCGGACAGGGAGCGGTAACTATGGCTACACCTTC.

This clone was counted a single time. V usage is TRBV11-2 and J usage is TRBJ2-5; D is uncertain. Germline CDR1 reads SGHAT; CDR2 reads FQNNGV. Trimming cost V 0 bases and J 2 bases, with 1 base left between them. CDR3 length equals 12 residues. CDR3 amino acids: CASSLEQETQYF. For the CDR3, the DNA is TGTGCCAGCAGCTTAGAACAAGAGACCCAGTACTTC. Together with reference TRBV11-2 and TRBJ2-5, the CDR3 gives the full variable domain: EAGVAQSPRYKIIEKRQSVAFWCNPISGHATLYWYQQILGQGPKLLIQFQNNGVVDDSQLPKDRFSAERLKGVDSTLKIQPAKLEDSAVYLCASSLEQETQYFGPGTRLLVL.

This clone was counted only a few times. The CDR3 DNA reads as TGTGCCAGCAGTTTAAGTGGGGAGCAGCCCCAGCATTTT. Protein product: CASSLSGEQPQHF. This rearrangement joins TRBV27 to TRBJ1-5; the D is unclear. CDR1 and CDR2 from the germline V gene are MNHEY and SMNVEV (reference sequence). V gave up 2 bases and J gave up 7 bases, with 9 bases separating them. There are 13 residues in the CDR3.

The CDR3 DNA reads as TGTGCCAGCAGCTTAGGGACCTTGACGGGGATGAACACTGAAGCTTTCTTT. It is translated as CASSLGTLTGMNTEAFF. The V gene is TRBV11-2, the J gene TRBJ1-1; D unresolved. Germline loops: CDR1 SGHAT, CDR2 FQNNGV. Trimming took 1 base from V and 0 from J, leaving 15 bases between them. The length of the CDR3 is 17 residues.

This sequence joins TRBV7-3 and TRBJ2-3; D possibly uses TRBD1 or TRBD2 (5 bases each). Germline-derived CDR1 and CDR2 are SGHTA and FQGTGA. The CDR3 totals 18 residues. V dropped 2 bases and J dropped 1 base, with 19 bases sitting between them. The CDR3 DNA reads as TGTGCCAGCAGCTTATTTGGGTTAGGGGAGCACGGCACAGATACGCAGTATTTT. It codes for CASSLFGLGEHGTDTQYF.